The 14 T cell receptor beta chains in this list originate from one sample, sequenced in a study of post-analysis software for immune sequencing data. Unique molecular identifiers tagged the TCR beta cDNA libraries. Each CDR3 protein is one row after TCRdb ran MiXCR on the PCR reads. The data contain around 400,000 distinct CDR3 sequences, approximately 38% of them singletons. Study-wide results and caveats: The five TRBV segments detected at higher frequency in patients than in controls included TRBV5-6, TRBV5-1 and TRBV20-1.

These receptors' targets are unknown. Input material: blood. The receptors derive from a girl under 18 with multiple sclerosis.

This clonotype was seen at least ten times. The chain recombines TRBV7-3 with TRBJ2-1, with 11 bases identical to TRBD2. The length of the CDR3 is 15 residues. V gave up 5 bases and J gave up 9 bases; unmatched junction bases: 9. CDR1 is SGHTA and CDR2 is FQGTGA in the germline V gene. In DNA form, the CDR3 reads TGTGCCAGCAGCAACCAGACTAGCGGGGTGGCTGAGCAGTTCTTC. It translates to CASSNQTSGVAEQFF.

This chain links TRBV7-9 with TRBJ1-4; weak D call: TRBD1 (6 bases). The CDR3 has 18 residues. Germline V gene sequence: CDR1 SEHNR, CDR2 FQNEAQ (reference sequence). V dropped 1 base and J dropped 5 bases, with 20 bases sitting between them. In DNA, the CDR3 is TGTGCCAGCAGCTTAGGCCCAGGGACAATGCGGGTCAATGAAAAACTGTTTTTT. Protein product: CASSLGPGTMRVNEKLFF. Together with reference TRBV7-9 and TRBJ1-4, the CDR3 gives the full variable domain: DTGVSQNPRHKITKRGQNVTFRCDPISEHNRLYWYRQTLGQGPEFLTYFQNEAQLEKSRLLSDRFSAERPKGSFSTLEIQRTEQGDSAMYLCASSLGPGTMRVNEKLFFGSGTQLSVL.

The chain has TRBV20-1 and TRBJ2-3; D might be TRBD1 or TRBD2, each matching 6 bases. V was shortened by 6 bases and J by 3 bases, with 13 bases between the two germline ends. The CDR3 spans 13 residues. Germline lookup yields CDR1 DFQATT and CDR2 SNEGSKA (reference sequence). The CDR3 loop reads CSADRGRTDTQYF. The CDR3 region has the DNA TGCAGTGCAGACCGGGGGCGGACAGATACGCAGTATTTT.

This clonotype has a handful of counts. The chain employs TRBV7-2 and TRBJ2-2; D possibly corresponds to TRBD1 (5 bases). The CDR3 runs to 15 residues. Trimming cost V 3 bases and J 1 base, with 9 bases left between them. Germline V gene lookup returns CDR1 SGHTA and CDR2 FQGNSA. This chain's CDR3 is CASSLFRENTGELFF. The CDR3 DNA is TGTGCCAGCAGCTTGTTCAGGGAGAACACCGGGGAGCTGTTTTTT.

This clonotype has more than one count but fewer than ten. This chain uses TRBV7-9 with TRBJ2-1; 9 positions agree with TRBD1. The ends lost 3 bases at V and 8 bases at J; junction bases unmatched: 11. CDR1 and CDR2 from the germline V gene are SEHNR and FQNEAQ (reference sequence). This CDR3 contains 16 residues. CDR3 amino acids: CASSFFDRGTGYEQFF. DNA for the CDR3: TGTGCCAGCAGCTTCTTCGACAGGGGGACAGGGTATGAGCAGTTCTTC.

This clonotype was counted only a few times. This sequence joins TRBV20-1 and TRBJ2-3; 16 nucleotides line up with TRBD2. Germline assignment: CDR1 DFQATT and CDR2 SNEGSKA (reference sequence). V lost 6 bases and J lost 1; bases outside the gene matches: 7. The CDR3 is made up of 17 amino acids. CDR3 coding DNA: TGCAGTGCCCCGGGACTAGCGGGGGGGCCCGGCACAGATACGCAGTATTTT. It is translated as CSAPGLAGGPGTDTQYF.

The V gene is TRBV29-1, the J gene TRBJ2-7; D gene uncertain. Germline assignment: CDR1 SQVTM and CDR2 ANQGSEA. The CDR3 runs to 11 residues. V lost 3 bases and J lost 1, with 4 bases in between. DNA for the CDR3: TGCAGCGTTGACAGGTCCTACGAGCAGTACTTC. This sequence encodes CSVDRSYEQYF.

The CDR3 DNA reads TGTGCCATCAGTGAGTCGGGACAGGGGGCCCTAGAAGCTTTCTTT. As protein: CAISESGQGALEAFF. The chain carries TRBV10-3 and TRBJ1-1; 12 nucleotides agree with TRBD1. CDR1 is ENHRY, CDR2 SYGVKD, per germline. V lost 0 bases and J lost 8; bases outside the gene matches: 4. This CDR3 comprises 15 residues.

Here the CDR3 DNA reads TGTGCCAGCAGTTTATCCGAGGAAGAGACCCAGTACTTC. This sequence encodes CASSLSEEETQYF. This chain connects TRBV12-3 or TRBV12-4 to TRBJ2-7; no reliable D call. The DNA end lines up better with TRBJ2-5; the J call may be wrong. CDR3 length equals 13 residues.

The CDR3 nucleotides read TGTGCCATCAGAAACGGACTAGCGGGCTCCGAGCAGTACTTC. Amino acids: CAIRNGLAGSEQYF. The chain couples TRBV10-3 to TRBJ2-7; 11 bases line up with TRBD2. Germline values: CDR1 ENHRY, CDR2 SYGVKD. J gave up 6 bases and V 6 bases, and 7 bases lay outside the gene matches. CDR3 size: 14 residues.

The chain employs TRBV3-1 and TRBJ2-3, with D perhaps TRBD2 (6 bases). Germline CDR1 reads LGHDT; CDR2 reads YNNKEL (reference sequence). V was clipped by 3 bases and J by 2 bases, with 9 bases between them. This CDR3 contains 14 residues. The CDR3 is CASSQRGVTDTQYF. For the CDR3, the DNA is TGTGCCAGCAGCCAGCGGGGAGTCACAGATACGCAGTATTTT.

In this sample, this clonotype turned up a few times. The chain links TRBV12-3 or TRBV12-4 to TRBJ2-2; TRBD2 matches 10 bases. The CDR3 sequence is 16 residues long. Germline trimming cut 6 bases from V and 2 bases from J; bases unmatched to any gene: 6. CDR3 region: CASSGLAGVNTGELFF. The CDR3, as DNA: TGTGCCAGCAGCGGTCTAGCGGGGGTAAACACCGGGGAGCTGTTTTTT.

This clonotype was counted a few times. This chain links TRBV25-1 with TRBJ2-1, with 7 bases matching TRBD1. Trimming took 0 bases from V and 6 from J; bases not matched to a gene: 5. The CDR3 contains 15 residues. Germline-derived CDR1 and CDR2 are MGHDK and SYGVNS. The CDR3 loop reads CASSEYPRQGNEQFF. The CDR3 coding sequence is TGTGCCAGCAGTGAATATCCGCGACAGGGCAATGAGCAGTTCTTC.

This clonotype was detected only a few times. The chain couples TRBV5-1 to TRBJ2-3; TRBD2 aligns across 11 bases. Per the germline V gene, CDR1 is SGHRS and CDR2 is YFSETQ. J gave up 3 bases and V 7 bases, and 7 bases lay outside the gene matches. This CDR3 contains 15 residues. CDR3 bases: TGCGCCAGCGGATTGGGGACTAGCGGAACAGATACGCAGTATTTT. Translation: CASGLGTSGTDTQYF.